The 26 T cell receptor beta chains presented below share a single source sample, sequenced in a study of blood T cell repertoires in COVID-19. Data came from immunoSEQ multiplex PCR; TCRdb stores just in-frame clones and leaves some out. The sample holds roughly 70,000 clones, about 86% seen once. The specimen was peripheral blood. These receptors originate from a human donor in a cohort sampled during active COVID-19.

V is TRBV5-1 and J is TRBJ1-2; possible D gene TRBD1, 5 bases. Trimming took off 4 bases at V and 4 bases at J, with 20 bases between the two ends. There are 16 residues in the CDR3. Per germline, CDR1 SGHRS and CDR2 YFSETQ. The CDR3 loop is CASSPAGQGAFYGYTF. Written as DNA, the CDR3 is TGCGCCAGCAGCCCGGCGGGGCAGGGAGCCTTCTATGGCTACACCTTC.

J is TRBJ2-1 and V is TRBV6-6; the match to TRBD2 covers 15 bases. The germline CDR1 and CDR2 sequences are MNHNY and SVGAGI (reference sequence). The CDR3 has 17 amino acids. The V gene end was trimmed by 5 bases and the J gene end by 4 bases; junction bases not matched to a gene: 6. CDR3 sequence: CASSPGTSGGFYNEQFF. The CDR3 nucleotides are TGTGCCAGCAGTCCAGGGACTAGCGGGGGGTTTTACAATGAGCAGTTCTTC.

The chain employs TRBV9 and TRBJ1-2, with D possibly being TRBD1 (6 bases). Trimming pared 1 base from V and 8 bases from J, leaving 9 bases between. CDR3 length equals 12 residues. CDR1 is SGDLS and CDR2 is YYNGEE in the germline V gene. CDR3 protein: CASSVPGDGYTF. The CDR3 DNA is TGTGCCAGCAGCGTACCAGGGGACGGCTACACCTTC. Combining the CDR3 with reference TRBV9 and TRBJ1-2 gives the whole variable domain DSGVTQTPKHLITATGQRVTLRCSPRSGDLSVYWYQQSLDQGLQFLIQYYNGEERAKGNILERFSAQQFPDLHSELNLSSLELGDSALYFCASSVPGDGYTFGSGTRLTVV.

This chain links TRBV7-3 with TRBJ2-1, with TRBD1 matching 7 bases. Trimming cost V 0 bases and J 3 bases; bases outside gene matches: 5. Germline lookup yields CDR1 SGHTA and CDR2 FQGTGA. The CDR3 covers 16 residues. This chain's CDR3 is CASSLTHSGGYNEQFF. CDR3 in DNA: TGTGCCAGCAGCTTAACCCATTCAGGGGGCTACAATGAGCAGTTCTTC.

This clone was detected many times. The chain uses TRBV19 and TRBJ1-1; 9 bases are shared with TRBD1. CDR3 length equals 12 residues. Germline trimming cut 6 bases from V and 10 bases from J; bases unmatched to any gene: 6. CDR1 is LNHDA, CDR2 SQIVND, per germline (reference sequence). CDR3 nucleotide sequence: TGTGCCAGTAGCCCGGACAGGGGTCGAGCTTTCTTT. Its translation: CASSPDRGRAFF.

V is TRBV5-4 and J is TRBJ2-7, with 8 bases aligning to TRBD1. The CDR3 spans 16 residues. Trimming removed 0 bases from V and 2 bases from J; junction bases left unmatched: 7. The V gene's germline CDR1 is SGHNT and CDR2 YYREEE (reference sequence). CDR3 DNA: TGTGCCAGCAGCTTGGCTCCAGGGACAGGAGCCTACGAGCAGTACTTC. It codes for CASSLAPGTGAYEQYF.

This chain connects TRBV6-5 to TRBJ1-1; maybe TRBD1 (6 bases). CDR1 is MNHEY and CDR2 is SVGAGI in the germline V gene. This CDR3 region has 12 residues. V was shortened by 9 bases and J by 10 bases, with 18 bases between the two germline ends. The CDR3 is CASGGGARGAFF. In nucleotides, the CDR3 is TGTGCCAGTGGAGGGGGGGCGCGCGGAGCTTTCTTT.

This chain connects TRBV6-1 to TRBJ2-7, with 10 bases aligning to TRBD1. Trimming cost V 3 bases and J 7 bases; bases outside gene matches: 12. Germline V CDR1 and CDR2: MNHNS, SASEGT. The CDR3 consists of 16 residues. CDR3 in amino acids: CASSEVVGQGTGEQYF. The CDR3 region has the DNA TGTGCCAGCAGTGAGGTGGTGGGACAGGGGACGGGTGAGCAGTACTTC.

V gene TRBV19 combines with J gene TRBJ1-2, with D unclear. This CDR3 is 16 amino acids long. V lost 4 bases and J lost 2, with 17 bases in between. Germline CDR1 reads LNHDA; CDR2 reads SQIVND (reference sequence). CDR3 amino acids: CASSRLLAPPNYGYTF. In DNA form, the CDR3 reads TGTGCCAGTAGTAGGCTTCTAGCACCACCGAACTATGGCTACACCTTC.

The V and J genes are TRBV7-8 and TRBJ1-5; D call uncertain. CDR1 is SGHVS and CDR2 is FQNEAQ in the germline V gene. V shed 5 bases and J shed 11 bases, with 28 bases lying between them. This CDR3 spans 17 amino acids. CDR3 amino acids: CASSRILDSSPSGAQHF. Written as DNA, the CDR3 is TGTGCCAGCAGCCGAATCCTTGACTCCTCTCCTTCCGGGGCCCAGCATTTT. The full variable domain, its missing parts supplied by reference TRBV7-8 and TRBJ1-5, is GAGVSQSPRYKVAKRGQDVALRCDPISGHVSLFWYQQALGQGPEFLTYFQNEAQLDKSGLPSDRFFAERPEGSVSTLKIQRTQQEDSAVYLCASSRILDSSPSGAQHFGDGTRLSIL.

This chain's CDR3 is CASSALAGSFETQYF. The CDR3 region has the DNA TGTGCCAGCAGTGCCCTAGCGGGGTCCTTCGAGACCCAGTACTTC. This chain uses TRBV2 with TRBJ2-5, with 9 nucleotides matching TRBD2. Germline V lookup: CDR1 SNHLY, CDR2 FYNNEI. The CDR3 totals 15 residues. The J segment lost 5 bases and the V segment lost 4 bases, leaving 8 bases of the junction unmatched.

The chain couples TRBV11-3 to TRBJ2-7; no definite D call. CDR3 length: 12 residues. In germline, CDR1 is SGHNT, CDR2 YENEEA. The V end was cut by 7 bases, the J end by 0 bases, with 7 bases between. The CDR3 DNA follows: TGTGCCAGCACCTTTAGCTCCTACGAGCAGTACTTC. It encodes CASTFSSYEQYF.

The chain recombines TRBV7-8 with TRBJ1-6; TRBD1 aligns across 7 bases. This CDR3 region has 16 residues. Germline values: CDR1 SGHVS, CDR2 FQNEAQ. V shed 5 bases and J 10 bases; nucleotides not matched to a gene: 14. CDR3 sequence (DNA): TGTGCCAGCAGCCCTCGCAGGGGGTCCCTAGGCTCACCCCTCCACTTT. Residues: CASSPRRGSLGSPLHF.

This clone is a singleton in its sample. This rearrangement joins TRBV4-2 to TRBJ1-1, with TRBD1 identical over 9 bases. The V segment lost 4 bases and the J segment 6 bases; nucleotides outside the gene matches: 6. Germline assignment: CDR1 LGHNA and CDR2 YNFKEQ. The CDR3 covers 14 residues. The chain's CDR3 is CASSLTGGAAEAFF. DNA of the CDR3: TGTGCCAGCAGCCTAACAGGGGGCGCGGCTGAAGCTTTCTTT.

This clone was seen a handful of times. V and J are TRBV18 and TRBJ1-5; maybe TRBD1 (6 bases). The CDR3 length is 14 residues. Per the germline V gene, CDR1 is KGHSH and CDR2 is LQKENI. Trimming took 6 bases from V and 4 from J, leaving 13 bases between them. The DNA of the CDR3 is TGTGCCAGCTCTACCAGTGGACAGAATCAGCCCCAGCATTTT. Its protein is CASSTSGQNQPQHF.

This chain joins TRBV7-9 and TRBJ2-3, with TRBD2 matching over 7 bases. This CDR3 is built from 15 residues. Per the germline V gene, CDR1 is SEHNR and CDR2 is FQNEAQ (reference sequence). Germline trimming cut 5 bases from V and 3 bases from J; bases unmatched to any gene: 8. CDR3 sequence (DNA): TGTGCCAGCAGCCCAGGACTAGGTCTAACAGATACGCAGTATTTT. Translating gives CASSPGLGLTDTQYF.

This clone was recorded only once. The chain employs TRBV4-1 and TRBJ1-5, with 8 bases identical to TRBD1. The CDR3 has 15 amino acids. Germline trimming cut 0 bases from V and 3 bases from J; bases unmatched to any gene: 1. CDR1 is MGHRA and CDR2 is YSYEKL in the germline V gene. The DNA for the CDR3 is TGCGCCAGCAGCCAAGAGGACAGGGACAATCAGCCCCAGCATTTT. It yields the protein CASSQEDRDNQPQHF.

CDR3 sequence: CASSFKQGGEQYF. DNA for the CDR3: TGTGCCAGCAGCTTCAAACAGGGGGGCGAGCAGTACTTC. This chain uses TRBV7-9 with TRBJ2-7; the match to TRBD1 covers 8 bases. V was pared by 3 bases and J by 6 bases, with 4 bases of the junction left unmatched. Germline CDR1 and CDR2: SEHNR and FQNEAQ (reference sequence). The CDR3 has 13 residues.

This clone was observed a single time. This chain links TRBV7-8 with TRBJ2-7; D gene unclear. Trimming took off 1 base at V and 1 base at J, with 11 bases between the two ends. Germline V gene lookup returns CDR1 SGHVS and CDR2 FQNEAQ. This CDR3 contains 15 residues. The CDR3 sequence is CASSLGAGSSYEQYF. The CDR3 coding sequence is TGTGCCAGCAGCTTAGGGGCAGGATCGTCCTACGAGCAGTACTTC. The whole variable domain, filled in from reference TRBV7-8 and TRBJ2-7, reads GAGVSQSPRYKVAKRGQDVALRCDPISGHVSLFWYQQALGQGPEFLTYFQNEAQLDKSGLPSDRFFAERPEGSVSTLKIQRTQQEDSAVYLCASSLGAGSSYEQYFGPGTRLTVT.

The genes are TRBV10-2 and TRBJ2-3, with TRBD2 matching 12 bases. J was trimmed by 0 bases and V by 0 bases; bases with no gene match: 7. Germline CDR1 and CDR2: WSHSY and SAAADI. The CDR3 length is 19 residues. The CDR3 spells CASSESASGGVTSTDTQYF. For the CDR3, the DNA is TGCGCCAGCAGTGAGTCCGCTAGCGGGGGGGTTACTAGCACAGATACGCAGTATTTT.

This clone was counted a few times. V is TRBV9 and J is TRBJ2-1, with TRBD2 identical over 9 bases. Losses at the gene ends were 1 base for V and 1 base for J; bases not matched to a gene: 0. CDR3 length: 15 residues. The germline V gene encodes CDR1 SGDLS and CDR2 YYNGEE. This CDR3 reads CASSVLAGSYNEQFF. CDR3 DNA: TGTGCCAGCAGCGTACTAGCGGGGTCCTACAATGAGCAGTTCTTC. The variable domain in full, with the rest retrieved from reference TRBV9 and TRBJ2-1, is DSGVTQTPKHLITATGQRVTLRCSPRSGDLSVYWYQQSLDQGLQFLIQYYNGEERAKGNILERFSAQQFPDLHSELNLSSLELGDSALYFCASSVLAGSYNEQFFGPGTRLTVL.

This clone occurred a few times. The J gene is TRBJ1-1, the V gene TRBV2; perhaps TRBD1 as D (6 bases). The CDR3 length is 14 residues. Germline V CDR1 and CDR2: SNHLY, FYNNEI. V was trimmed by 6 bases and J by 2 bases, leaving 13 bases between them. The CDR3: CASRERTANTEAFF. DNA of the CDR3: TGTGCCAGCAGGGAGAGGACAGCAAACACTGAAGCTTTCTTT.

This chain links TRBV5-4 with TRBJ1-2; the D gene is possibly TRBD1 (5 bases). The CDR3 contains 14 residues. The germline V and J ends were trimmed by 1 base and 3 bases, with 10 bases remaining between them. Germline V gene sequence: CDR1 SGHNT, CDR2 YYREEE (reference sequence). CDR3 DNA sequence: TGTGCCAGCAGCTTGAATCAGGGCGACTATGGCTACACCTTC. Its translation is CASSLNQGDYGYTF.

The gene calls are TRBV12-3 or TRBV12-4 and TRBJ2-7; D remains unclear. The CDR3 runs 11 residues. V gave up 5 bases and J gave up 7 bases, with 9 bases separating them. In DNA form, the CDR3 reads TGTGCCAGCAGTCCGAGTGGTGAGCAGTACTTC. Protein sequence: CASSPSGEQYF.

This chain connects TRBV12-3 or TRBV12-4 to TRBJ2-7; 7 positions agree with TRBD2. The CDR3 runs 13 residues. The trim removed 6 bases at V and 4 bases at J, leaving 6 bases unmatched. The CDR3: CASSSSGGYEQYF. CDR3 in DNA: TGTGCCAGCAGCTCCTCCGGGGGGTACGAGCAGTACTTC.

The gene calls are TRBV5-1 and TRBJ2-6; D uncertain. CDR1 is SGHRS, CDR2 YFSETQ, per germline. The CDR3 is made up of 17 amino acids. V lost 4 bases and J 4 bases, leaving 18 bases between the germline ends. CDR3 loop: CASSIRVSLAGANVLTF. In nucleotides, the CDR3 is TGCGCCAGCAGCATCCGGGTCTCCCTGGCAGGGGCCAACGTCCTGACTTTC.